The clone carrying this T cell receptor beta chain was seen at least ten times. Antigen unknown. Per germline, CDR1 SGHRS and CDR2 YFSETQ. This CDR3 region has 13 residues. With V trimmed by 3 bases and J by 9 bases, 5 bases remained unmatched. TCR beta CDR3 regions were amplified from RNA transcripts. The primer set for the first-round RT-PCR of the TCR CDR3 was HTBI. From the multiplex PCR reads, TCRdb called clonotypes with MiXCR, one entry per CDR3 protein. The sample holds about 52,000 distinct CDR3 sequences, approximately 52% seen once. Cells are PBMCs isolated from about 10 ml of fresh blood. The source of the sample is a study of T cells in Graves' hyperthyroidism and ophthalmopathy. Study-wide background: Peripheral blood was obtained at initial diagnosis, preceding any treatment.

Findings and limits, study-wide: Ophthalmopathy stood apart from stable hyperthyroidism in a 13 V-J model. Most thyroid clonotypes expanded above 0.001 appeared in blood too.

This chain connects TRBV5-1 to TRBJ2-1, with 8 bases aligning to TRBD1. The source is a woman aged 50 to 60 with Graves' ophthalmopathy. Sequenced: blood. The CDR3 loop reads CASSWTGTGEQFF. CDR3 DNA: TGCGCCAGCAGCTGGACAGGGACGGGTGAGCAGTTCTTC.